The 18 T cell receptor beta chains reported below all come from one sample, sequenced in a study of T cells expressing NK-cell markers. From its re-call of the 5' RACE reads, TCRdb lists each CDR3 protein once, without DNA. The sample table sets out about 260,000 distinct CDR3 sequences. The specimen was blood T cells: a sorted CD56 or NKG2C T cell subset, CD4+ or CD8+ T cells, or bulk PBMC T cells (not recorded which). The origin of the receptors is a woman between 18 and 70 years old in good health.

The chain recombines TRBV5-1 with TRBJ2-3; TCRdb's assignment of TRBD1 cannot be checked, as there is no DNA. Germline values: CDR1 SGHRS, CDR2 YFSETQ. The CDR3 is made up of 13 amino acids. The CDR3 reads CASSLGQGDTQYF.

This chain uses TRBV28 with TRBJ2-7; the TCRdb call, TRBD2, lacks DNA for checking. The CDR3 runs to 18 residues. CDR1 is MDHEN and CDR2 is SYDVKM in the germline V gene. The CDR3: CASSLPSTSGGSSYEQYF.

The genes are TRBV28 and TRBJ2-4; TCRdb designates TRBD1, a call that cannot be tested without DNA. The CDR3 has 15 amino acids. Germline loops: CDR1 MDHEN, CDR2 SYDVKM. CDR3 sequence: CASSSGTGAKNIQYF. Complete variable domain (other parts from reference TRBV28 and TRBJ2-4): DVKVTQSSRYLVKRTGEKVFLECVQDMDHENMFWYRQDPGLGLRLIYFSYDVKMKEKGDIPEGYSVSREKKERFSLILESASTNQTSMYLCASSSGTGAKNIQYFGAGTRLSVL.

The CDR3 spells CASRDRDSNQPQHF. The chain has TRBV6-1 and TRBJ1-5; no DNA is available, so the TRBD1 call from TCRdb remains unchecked. This CDR3 contains 14 residues. CDR1 and CDR2 (germline): MNHNS, SASEGT.

The chain joins TRBV29-1 to TRBJ2-1. This CDR3 is built from 12 residues. CDR1 and CDR2 (germline): SQVTM, ANQGSEA. CDR3 sequence: CSAGISYNEQFF.

The chain carries TRBV9 and TRBJ2-5; TCRdb reports TRBD2, a call that lacks DNA to check it against. The CDR3 is 17 residues long. The germline CDR1 and CDR2 sequences are SGDLS and YYNGEE. The CDR3 loop is CASSKEGLAPRGETQYF.

This chain's CDR3 is CAISWGTGSYNEQFF. The chain employs TRBV10-3 and TRBJ2-1; without DNA, the TCRdb call of TRBD1 cannot be checked. This CDR3 comprises 15 residues. Germline values: CDR1 ENHRY, CDR2 SYGVKD.

The chain links TRBV4-1 to TRBJ2-3. The CDR3 is 13 residues long. CDR1 and CDR2 (germline): MGHRA, YSYEKL. The CDR3 loop reads CASSHYRSRTQYF.

The chain recombines TRBV5-1 with TRBJ2-2; TCRdb's D call of TRBD1 is untestable without DNA. Germline values: CDR1 SGHRS, CDR2 YFSETQ. The CDR3 covers 20 residues. The CDR3 region is CASSLKFPGSIDANTGELFF.

The rearrangement joins TRBV12-3 or TRBV12-4 to TRBJ2-7; TCRdb indicates TRBD1, and absent DNA this call remains unverified. The CDR3 sequence is 14 residues long. The CDR3: CAIIIRGVVGEQYF.

CDR3 in amino acids: CASSVRADLYNEQFF. V is TRBV9 and J is TRBJ2-1; as DNA is missing, the TRBD2 call by TCRdb cannot be tested. Germline CDR1 and CDR2: SGDLS and YYNGEE. The CDR3 runs 15 residues.

This chain links TRBV7-3 with TRBJ2-3; TCRdb's D gene call, TRBD1, goes unchecked for lack of DNA. The CDR3 is 14 residues long. Looked up from germline, CDR1 is SGHTA and CDR2 is FQGTGA. This chain's CDR3 is CASSLTGGPGTQYF.

The CDR3 here is CASSHQDQPQHF. V is TRBV7-2 and J is TRBJ1-5. CDR3 length: 12 residues. Germline V gene data show CDR1 as SGHTA and CDR2 as FQGNSA.

This rearrangement joins TRBV20-1 to TRBJ2-3; there is no DNA to check the TCRdb D call of TRBD2. Germline V gene data show CDR1 as DFQATT and CDR2 as SNEGSKA (reference sequence). This CDR3 has 15 residues. The CDR3 loop is CSASTSGHSTDTQYF.

V usage is TRBV6-1 and J usage is TRBJ2-5; there is no DNA to check the TCRdb D call of TRBD1. The germline V gene encodes CDR1 MNHNS and CDR2 SASEGT. This CDR3 has 17 amino acids. The CDR3 sequence is CASRNSRDRERRETQYF.

The gene calls are TRBV28 and TRBJ1-2. CDR3 length: 16 residues. CDR1 is MDHEN, CDR2 SYDVKM, per germline. The CDR3 loop is CASSPSLVVSNYGYTF.

The J gene is TRBJ1-6, the V gene TRBV19. CDR3 length: 17 residues. The V gene's germline CDR1 is LNHDA and CDR2 SQIVND (reference sequence). The CDR3 loop is CASSKTAGASSDSPLHF.

The V call is TRBV5-1, the J call TRBJ2-3; the TCRdb call, TRBD2, lacks DNA for checking. The CDR3 has 15 residues. The V gene's germline CDR1 is SGHRS and CDR2 YFSETQ. CDR3 region: CASSLGGSEGDTQYF.